This is a list of T cell receptor beta chains from one sample in a study of shared clonotypes between healthy human individuals. Some clones are missing from TCRdb's copy, which holds only in-frame ones; the method was immunoSEQ multiplex PCR. Of about 2.2 million clones in the sample, roughly 95% were seen once. Sequenced material: naive CD8+ T cells from PBMCs. These receptors were taken from a man younger than 35 in good health. Some clones in this sample may be carry-over from other donors' samples. The CDR3 runs from the conserved cysteine through the conserved F or W. The D gene is left open where the match is weak. Clone size appears in some rows only: once, few, many, or a class for an expanded clone.

clone size	V gene	J gene	D gene	CDR3 DNA	CDR3 protein
NA	TRBV6-5	TRBJ2-3	TRBD2	TGTGCCAGCAGTTACTATCCGGGGGGACGCACAGATACGCAGTATTTT	CASSYYPGGRTDTQYF
NA	TRBV27	TRBJ2-1	NA	TGTGCCAGCAGTTTATTGGGACTCTCAAATCCGATCTACAATGAGCAGTTCTTC	CASSLLGLSNPIYNEQFF
NA	TRBV28	TRBJ2-2	NA	TGTGCCAGCACCCTCCCCAGCAAGGGTAACACCGGGGAGCTGTTTTTT	CASTLPSKGNTGELFF
NA	TRBV7-3	TRBJ2-1	TRBD2	TGTGCCAGCAGCAGAGAGGGCGGGAGTTACAATGAGCAGTTCTTC	CASSREGGSYNEQFF
NA	TRBV19	TRBJ1-5	NA	TGTGCCAGTAGTATAGACCAGGGTAGGAATCAGCCCCAGCATTTT	CASSIDQGRNQPQHF
once	TRBV11-2	TRBJ1-2	NA	TGTGCCAGCAGCTTAGTATGGGTGAGCTCTGGCTACACCTTC	CASSLVWVSSGYTF
NA	TRBV14	TRBJ2-3	TRBD2	TGTGCCAGCGGACTAGCGGGCACAGATACGCAGTATTTT	CASGLAGTDTQYF
NA	TRBV7-6	TRBJ2-3	TRBD2	TGTGCCAGCAGCTTTTTAGCGGGAGAGGGTTCAGATACGCAGTATTTT	CASSFLAGEGSDTQYF
NA	TRBV27	TRBJ1-2	TRBD1	TGTGCCAGCAGTCTATCAATGACAGGGGGGGATGGCTACACCTTC	CASSLSMTGGDGYTF
NA	TRBV10-1	TRBJ2-7	TRBD1	TGCGCCAGCAGTGGCCGGGACAGGCCCTACGAGCAGTACTTC	CASSGRDRPYEQYF
NA	TRBV11-2	TRBJ2-7	NA	TGTGCCAGCAGCTTAGTGATCTACGAGCAGTACTTC	CASSLVIYEQYF
NA	TRBV28	TRBJ2-1	NA	TGTGCCAGCAGTTTACAACGGTGGTCCTACAATGAGCAGTTCTTC	CASSLQRWSYNEQFF
once	TRBV6-1	TRBJ1-2	NA	TGTGCCAGCAGTACAGTATCGGCCGGGGACACCTTC	CASSTVSAGDTF
NA	TRBV7-9	TRBJ2-1	NA	TGTGCCAGCAGCTTAGCTTACGTTAATGTCAATGAGCAGTTCTTC	CASSLAYVNVNEQFF
NA	TRBV13	TRBJ1-2	NA	TGTGCCAGCAGCTTAGAAGGGGGCTATGGCTACACCTTC	CASSLEGGYGYTF
NA	TRBV5-1	TRBJ2-1	NA	TGCGCCAGCAGCTTGAGCAGGGATTATGAGCAGTTCTTC	CASSLSRDYEQFF
NA	TRBV7-2	TRBJ2-7	NA	TGTGCCAGCAGCTGGGGCCCCACGGGCGAGCAGTACTTC	CASSWGPTGEQYF
NA	TRBV7-9	TRBJ2-7	TRBD2	TGTGCCAGCAGTTCTCTAGCGGGAGACACCTACGAGCAGTACTTC	CASSSLAGDTYEQYF
NA	TRBV27	TRBJ2-7	NA	TGTGCCAGCAGGGGATTAGTAGACTGGGCCTACGAGCAGTACTTC	CASRGLVDWAYEQYF
NA	TRBV7-9	TRBJ2-7	NA	TGTGCCAGCAGCCTCCGGGACGCCCTCGTCTTCCAGCAGTACTTC	CASSLRDALVFQQYF
NA	TRBV27	TRBJ1-2	NA	TGTGCCAGCAGTTTATACGTAGGGCATTATGGCTACACCTTC	CASSLYVGHYGYTF
NA	TRBV5-4	TRBJ2-7	NA	TGTGCCAGCAGCTTGGAAGGGCCTGGCTACGAGCAGTACTTC	CASSLEGPGYEQYF
NA	TRBV27	TRBJ1-5	NA	TGTGCCAGCAGCACCCTTAGCAATCAGCCCCAGCATTTT	CASSTLSNQPQHF
NA	TRBV29-1	TRBJ1-2	NA	TGCAGCGTCCACTTACTCTATGGCTACACCTTC	CSVHLLYGYTF
NA	TRBV10-3	TRBJ1-3	NA	TGTGCCAGCCTGTTGGAGGGAAACACCATATATTTT	CASLLEGNTIYF
NA	TRBV7-6	TRBJ2-3	NA	TGTGCCAGCAGCCCCCGGGACAGCACAGATACGCAGTATTTT	CASSPRDSTDTQYF
NA	TRBV11-2	TRBJ2-1	NA	TGTGCCAGCAGCCCTGTGGGGGGATTATCCTACAATGAGCAGTTCTTC	CASSPVGGLSYNEQFF
NA	TRBV19	TRBJ2-1	NA	TGTGCCAGTTTGACGGCTTACAATGAGCAGTTCTTC	CASLTAYNEQFF
NA	TRBV5-6	TRBJ2-3	NA	TGTGCCAGCAGCGGAAGGGCGGGCTGGAACACAGATACGCAGTATTTT	CASSGRAGWNTDTQYF
once	TRBV4-3	TRBJ2-2	TRBD2	TGCGCCAGCAGCCTGCTAGCGGGAGAGGCCGGGGAGCTGTTTTTT	CASSLLAGEAGELFF
once	TRBV21-1	TRBJ2-5	NA	TGTGCCAGCACACCCGGGAGGGAACAAGAGACCCAGTACTTC	CASTPGREQETQYF
NA	TRBV19	TRBJ1-1	TRBD1	TGTGCCAGTAGTATCTGGGACAGGGCACATGAAGCTTTCTTT	CASSIWDRAHEAFF
NA	TRBV18	TRBJ2-1	NA	TGTGCCAGCTCACCTCTACGGTACAATGAGCAGTTCTTC	CASSPLRYNEQFF
NA	TRBV5-1	TRBJ2-3	NA	TGCGCCAGCAGCTCCCCGGAAAGGGTGAAGATCACAGATACGCAGTATTTT	CASSSPERVKITDTQYF
NA	TRBV25-1	TRBJ1-5	NA	TGTGCCAGCAGCGAAGGGGGGCGCGGTCAGCCCCAGCATTTT	CASSEGGRGQPQHF
NA	TRBV6-6	TRBJ2-4	NA	TGTGCCAGTACAGGGTCCAAAAACATTCAGTACTTC	CASTGSKNIQYF
NA	TRBV28	TRBJ2-2	TRBD1	TGTGCCAGCAGTTCAACAGGGGGGACACGCACCGGGGAGCTGTTTTTT	CASSSTGGTRTGELFF
NA	TRBV7-9	TRBJ2-5	NA	TGTGCCAGCAGCTACGCCAAAGAGACCCAGTACTTC	CASSYAKETQYF
NA	TRBV28	TRBJ2-3	NA	TGTGCCAGCAGTTTAAGCGCGGACACCTTCACAGATACGCAGTATTTT	CASSLSADTFTDTQYF
NA	TRBV11-2	TRBJ2-1	TRBD1	TGTGCCAGCAGCCGAGGACAGGGCCCTTACAATGAGCAGTTCTTC	CASSRGQGPYNEQFF
NA	TRBV4-2	TRBJ2-7	NA	TGTGCCAGCAGCCAGGGCCTCTTTTACGAGCAGTACTTC	CASSQGLFYEQYF
NA	TRBV15	TRBJ1-1	NA	TGTGCCACCAGCAGAGTTTCGAACACTGAAGCTTTCTTT	CATSRVSNTEAFF
NA	TRBV2	TRBJ2-1	NA	TGTGCCTCCGCAAAGGGCAGGGCTGTGAATGAGCAGTTCTTC	CASAKGRAVNEQFF
NA	TRBV19	TRBJ1-2	NA	TGTGCCAGTAGTTATCGGACGGCAAATGGCTACACCTTC	CASSYRTANGYTF
NA	TRBV6-1	TRBJ1-1	NA	TGTGCCAGCAGTGACAGGCCTGGGGCGTACATGAACACTGAAGCTTTCTTT	CASSDRPGAYMNTEAFF
once	TRBV11-2	TRBJ2-7	TRBD2	TGTGCCAGCAGCTTAGATGCTAGCGGGGACTACGAGCAGTACTTC	CASSLDASGDYEQYF
NA	TRBV7-8	TRBJ2-7	TRBD1	TGTGCCAGCAGCTTACGGCCGGGACAGGGGCTCTACGAGCAGTACTTC	CASSLRPGQGLYEQYF
NA	TRBV7-6	TRBJ2-2	TRBD1	TGTGCCAGCAGCCCTACCCTTCGACAGGGCGACACCGGGGAGCTGTTTTTT	CASSPTLRQGDTGELFF
NA	TRBV2	TRBJ1-4	NA	TGTGCCAGCAGTGAAGCGCTTCATTCTTTCGTACAGGGAAATGAAAAACTGTTTTTT	CASSEALHSFVQGNEKLFF
NA	TRBV13	TRBJ2-7	NA	TGTGCCAGCAGCTTAGTCCGGGTTTCCCACGAGCAGTACTTC	CASSLVRVSHEQYF
NA	TRBV6-5	TRBJ2-7	TRBD2	TGTGCCAGCAGTTATTGGGCGGGGGGACGCTACGAGCAGTACTTC	CASSYWAGGRYEQYF
once	TRBV27	TRBJ1-2	NA	TGTGCCAGCAGGCTACAGGGAAACTATGGCTACACCTTC	CASRLQGNYGYTF
NA	TRBV9	TRBJ2-1	TRBD2	TGTGCCAGCAGCGAAACTAGCGGGTCCTCTCGGGAGCAGTTCTTC	CASSETSGSSREQFF
NA	TRBV18	TRBJ2-3	NA	TGTGCCAGCTCACCAATCACAGATACGCAGTATTTT	CASSPITDTQYF
once	TRBV11-2	TRBJ2-1	NA	TGTGCCAGCAGGGCCCGGACCTTTAATGAGCAGTTCTTC	CASRARTFNEQFF
NA	TRBV4-1	TRBJ2-2	NA	TGCGCCAGCAGCCGACTTGAGACCCCAGGGGGGTTCGGGGAGCTGTTTTTT	CASSRLETPGGFGELFF
NA	TRBV9	TRBJ1-1	TRBD1	TGTGCCAGCAGCGTAACCTCCGACAGGGTGAACACTGAAGCTTTCTTT	CASSVTSDRVNTEAFF
NA	TRBV4-2	TRBJ2-2	NA	TGTGCCAGCAGCCAAGCGGCGGGTCTTCCGAACACCGGGGAGCTGTTTTTT	CASSQAAGLPNTGELFF